The 20 T cell receptor beta chains given below trace back to one sample, sequenced in a study of regulatory T cells in long-lasting Graves disease. Specified time point: newly diagnosed GD, antithyroid drugs for less than 3 months. PBMC-derived RNA was used for the TCR library. Construction of the TCR beta libraries employed iRepertoire HTBI primers in conjunction with Arm-PCR of CDR3 regions. TCRdb called the multiplex PCR reads again in MiXCR, with one record for every CDR3 protein. The sample records 350,000 to 450,000 distinct CDR3 sequences, over 12% being singletons. This same sample was also part of a study on T cells in Graves' hyperthyroidism and ophthalmopathy.

Material: peripheral blood mononuclear cells (PBMCs), obtained at new diagnosis, from a patient treated with antithyroid drugs. The origin of the receptors is a woman aged 40 to 49 with Graves disease.

This clonotype came up many times. The gene calls are TRBV7-9 and TRBJ1-2, with D maybe TRBD1 (6 bases). The CDR3 spans 15 residues. Between the trimmed V and J ends, which lost 1 base and 3 bases, there was a span of 12 bases. Germline-derived CDR1 and CDR2 are SEHNR and FQNEAQ (reference sequence). The CDR3 DNA reads as TGTGCCAGCAGCTTAGGAGAAGGACAGTACTATGGCTACACCTTC. As protein: CASSLGEGQYYGYTF.

There are many counts of this clonotype. This sequence joins TRBV11-3 and TRBJ2-7; no firm D call. V shed 0 bases and J shed 3 bases, with 6 bases lying between them. Germline V gene sequence: CDR1 SGHNT, CDR2 YENEEA. This CDR3 has 13 residues. The CDR3 here is CASSLEGSYEQYF. The CDR3 DNA follows: TGTGCCAGCAGCTTAGAGGGCAGCTACGAGCAGTACTTC.

This clonotype was found once. A single base separates this from a much larger clone, so it may be a read error. V and J are TRBV3-1 and TRBJ1-4; unclear D gene. V shed 6 bases and J shed 13 bases, with 18 bases lying between them. Germline CDR1 LGHDT, CDR2 YNNKEL (reference sequence). The CDR3 sequence is 13 residues long. CDR3 residues: CASRLLYEGRLFF. For the CDR3, the DNA is TGTGCCAGCAGGCTCCTTTACGAAGGGCGACTGTTTTTT.

Remarks on this clonotype: This is likely an artifact of a read error, given a far larger clone one base away. The J gene is TRBJ2-5, the V gene TRBV30; TRBD2 is a possible D gene (6 bases). Germline V lookup: CDR1 GTSNPN, CDR2 SVGIG (reference sequence). V was trimmed by 2 bases and J by 11 bases, leaving 18 bases between them. The CDR3 runs 13 residues. The CDR3 is CAWSRDSGNEQYF. CDR3 bases: TGTGCCTGGAGTCGGGACTCTGGGAATGAGCAGTACTTC.

This clonotype appeared many times. This chain uses TRBV15 with TRBJ2-7, with D perhaps matching TRBD2 (5 bases). The CDR3 is 17 amino acids. Trimming pared 0 bases from V and 0 bases from J, leaving 15 bases between. Germline V gene sequence: CDR1 LNHNV, CDR2 YYDKDF (reference sequence). The CDR3 DNA is TGTGCCACCAGCAGAGATCTACCGGGCGGGCCCTCCTACGAGCAGTACTTC. It encodes CATSRDLPGGPSYEQYF.

The chain couples TRBV7-9 to TRBJ2-1; either TRBD1 or TRBD2 may fit D (5 bases each). CDR3 length: 15 amino acids. V dropped 5 bases and J dropped 5 bases, with 16 bases sitting between them. Germline V gene sequence: CDR1 SEHNR, CDR2 FQNEAQ (reference sequence). Written as DNA, the CDR3 is TGTGCCAGCAGCACCCCGGGACCAAACCACAATGAGCAGTTCTTC. This gives the protein CASSTPGPNHNEQFF.

The chain links TRBV5-5 to TRBJ2-1; maybe TRBD1 (5 bases). Trimming stripped 1 base from V and 8 bases from J, with 10 bases between. The CDR3 runs to 13 residues. In germline, CDR1 is SGHKS, CDR2 YYEKEE (reference sequence). The DNA of the CDR3 is TGTGCCAGCAGCTTGACAGGTCGTCATGAGCAGTTCTTC. It translates to CASSLTGRHEQFF. Supplemented by reference TRBV5-5 and TRBJ2-1, the full variable domain reads DAGVTQSPTHLIKTRGQQVTLRCSPISGHKSVSWYQQVLGQGPQFIFQYYEKEERGRGNFPDRFSARQFPNYSSELNVNALLLGDSALYLCASSLTGRHEQFFGPGTRLTVL.

This clonotype was detected only a few times. The chain links TRBV7-9 to TRBJ2-1, with 11 nucleotides matching TRBD2. The length of the CDR3 is 16 residues. Germline lookup yields CDR1 SEHNR and CDR2 FQNEAQ (reference sequence). With V trimmed by 1 base and J by 9 bases, 8 bases remained unmatched. CDR3 protein: CASSLVSLAGGGEQFF. CDR3 sequence (DNA): TGTGCCAGCAGCTTAGTATCTCTAGCGGGAGGAGGTGAGCAGTTCTTC.

CDR3 coding DNA: TGCGCCAGCAGCAGGCAGGCGGGAAGCTCCTACAATGAGCAGTTCTTC. Its translation: CASSRQAGSSYNEQFF. The chain joins TRBV4-1 to TRBJ2-1; possible D gene TRBD2, 6 bases. Between the trimmed V and J ends, which lost 5 bases and 0 bases, there was a span of 14 bases. The CDR3 extends over 16 amino acids. The V gene's germline CDR1 is MGHRA and CDR2 YSYEKL.

This clonotype came up many times. This rearrangement joins TRBV19 to TRBJ2-1; tentatively, D is TRBD1 (5 bases). The CDR3 is 15 amino acids. Germline CDR1 reads LNHDA; CDR2 reads SQIVND (reference sequence). V was shortened by 3 bases and J by 1 base, with 10 bases between the two germline ends. The CDR3 DNA is TGTGCCAGTAGTATTGCAACAGGATCCTACAATGAGCAGTTCTTC. It encodes CASSIATGSYNEQFF.

As concerns this clonotype: Being one base from a much bigger clone, this may be a read error. This sequence joins TRBV6-2 or TRBV6-3 and TRBJ1-5; D not certain. The CDR3 is 16 amino acids. Germline V gene data show CDR1 as MNHEY and CDR2 as SVGEGT. V was shortened by 5 bases and J by 5 bases, with 19 bases between the two germline ends. The CDR3 reads CASSETLGQSDQPQHF. The CDR3 DNA is TGTGCCAGCAGTGAAACGTTGGGTCAGAGTGATCAGCCCCAGCATTTT.

This clonotype was found a few times. One end of the junction does not line up with germline, which may come from a read error. The rearrangement links TRBV11-3 to TRBJ2-5; 10 nucleotides agree with TRBD2. Germline lookup yields CDR1 SGHNT and CDR2 YENEEA. This CDR3 spans 17 amino acids. CDR3 bases: TGTGCCAGCAGCCCCCTGACTCTAGCGGGAGTCAAAGAGACCCGGTACTTC. The encoded protein is CASSPLTLAGVKETRYF.

This clonotype was detected many times. The J gene is TRBJ2-2, the V gene TRBV9; 8 bases fit TRBD2. The CDR3 has 17 residues. CDR1 SGDLS and CDR2 YYNGEE come from the germline V gene. The J segment lost 5 bases and the V segment lost 4 bases, leaving 13 bases of the junction unmatched. The CDR3 DNA reads TGTGCCAGCAGCCCCAGCTTAAGCGGGAGAGGAACCGGGGAGCTGTTTTTT. This translates into CASSPSLSGRGTGELFF.

This clonotype was counted ten times or more. V usage is TRBV12-3 or TRBV12-4 and J usage is TRBJ2-3; the D is unclear. Trimming took off 4 bases at V and 0 bases at J, with 8 bases between the two ends. The CDR3 has 14 residues. The CDR3 region is CASSYGPSTDTQYF. CDR3 nucleotide sequence: TGTGCCAGCAGTTATGGCCCCAGCACAGATACGCAGTATTTT.

In the case of this clonotype: Since a much larger clone is just one base distant, this may be a read error. The J gene is TRBJ2-1, the V gene TRBV24-1, with 10 bases fitting TRBD2. The CDR3 is 16 amino acids. The germline CDR1 and CDR2 sequences are KGHDR and SFDVKD. The CDR3 DNA reads TGTGCCACCAGTGACACGACTAGCGGGTTCTACAATGAGCAGCTCTTC. Amino acid sequence: CATSDTTSGFYNEQLF.

This clonotype was seen many times. The genes are TRBV3-1 and TRBJ1-2; D is possibly TRBD1 (5 bases). CDR1 is LGHDT, CDR2 YNNKEL, per germline (reference sequence). CDR3 length: 15 residues. Trimming took off 1 base at V and 0 bases at J, with 9 bases between the two ends. This CDR3 is CASSQGSGANYGYTF. CDR3 sequence (DNA): TGTGCCAGCAGCCAAGGTTCGGGGGCTAACTATGGCTACACCTTC. Full variable domain (missing parts from reference TRBV3-1 and TRBJ1-2): DTAVSQTPKYLVTQMGNDKSIKCEQNLGHDTMYWYKQDSKKFLKIMFSYNNKELIINETVPNRFSPKSPDKAHLNLHINSLELGDSAVYFCASSQGSGANYGYTFGSGTRLTVV.

Points on this clonotype: A clone one base away is much larger, so this may be a read error. The chain combines TRBV28 with TRBJ2-7; D may be TRBD2 (6 bases). CDR1 and CDR2 (germline): MDHEN, SYDVKM. This CDR3 is built from 12 residues. The ends were cut back, 11 bases at V and 3 bases at J, with 14 bases in the middle. CDR3 protein: CAGTPGSYEQYF. The CDR3 region has the DNA TGTGCCGGCACCCCCGGGAGCTACGAGCAGTACTTC.

V is TRBV28 and J is TRBJ2-1; the match to TRBD2 covers 7 bases. The CDR3 has 14 residues. Germline V gene lookup returns CDR1 MDHEN and CDR2 SYDVKM. With 1 base clipped from V and 9 bases from J, the junction kept 6 bases outside the gene matches. The chain's CDR3 is CASSLSASSGEQFF. CDR3 nucleotide sequence: TGTGCCAGCAGTTTATCCGCGTCTAGCGGTGAGCAGTTCTTC.

This clonotype was detected only a few times. The rearrangement uses TRBV12-3 or TRBV12-4 and TRBJ2-7; no reliable D call. The V end lost 6 bases, the J end lost 9 bases, and 18 bases lay between the germline ends. The CDR3 sequence is 13 residues long. In DNA form, the CDR3 reads TGTGCCAGCAGGTCCTCTAGGGAACTCCCGCAGTACTTC. Translation: CASRSSRELPQYF.

This clonotype showed up many times. The rearrangement joins TRBV12-3 or TRBV12-4 to TRBJ2-2, with a weak D call TRBD2 (5 bases). This CDR3 region has 17 residues. The V end lost 8 bases, the J end lost 5 bases, and 24 bases lay between the germline ends. Here the CDR3 reads CASATYEAYGKTGELFF. The CDR3 DNA reads as TGTGCCAGCGCCACCTACGAGGCCTACGGGAAAACCGGGGAGCTGTTTTTT.